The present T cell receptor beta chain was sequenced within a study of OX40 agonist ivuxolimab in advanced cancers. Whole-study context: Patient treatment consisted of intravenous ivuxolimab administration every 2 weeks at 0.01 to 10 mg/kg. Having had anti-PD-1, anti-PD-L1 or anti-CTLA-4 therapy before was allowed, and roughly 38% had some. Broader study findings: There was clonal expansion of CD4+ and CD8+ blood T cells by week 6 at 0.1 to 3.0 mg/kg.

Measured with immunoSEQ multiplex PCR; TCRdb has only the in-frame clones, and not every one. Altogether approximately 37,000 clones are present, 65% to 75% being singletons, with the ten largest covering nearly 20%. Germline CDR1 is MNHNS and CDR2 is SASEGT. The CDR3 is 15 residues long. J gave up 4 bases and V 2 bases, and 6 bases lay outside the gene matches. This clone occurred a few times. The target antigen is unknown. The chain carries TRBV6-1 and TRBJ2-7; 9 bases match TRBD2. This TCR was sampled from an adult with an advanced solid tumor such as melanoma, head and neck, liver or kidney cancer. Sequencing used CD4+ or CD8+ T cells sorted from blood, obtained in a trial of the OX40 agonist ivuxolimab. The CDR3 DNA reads TGTGCCAGCAGTGAAAATGGCCTAGCGGGGTACGAGCAGTACGTC. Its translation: CASSENGLAGYEQYV.